A selection of T cell receptor beta chains follows, all from one sample in a study of T cell changes during pregnancy in multiple sclerosis. The assay was immunoSEQ multiplex PCR, and TCRdb's table has in-frame clones only and misses some. The sample records 35,000 or so clones, approximately 91% being singletons. Material: peripheral blood, obtained in the second trimester of pregnancy. The source of these receptors is a female donor in good health, enrolled as a control in a pregnancy study. Each CDR3 is given with its conserved first and last residue. Fields, in order: D gene, V gene, J gene, clone size, CDR3 DNA, CDR3 protein. D genes are given only for firm matches. Not all rows give a size; the values are once, few, many and, for expanded clones, a class.

TRBD2	TRBV4-3	TRBJ2-6	-	TGCGCCAGCAGCCAAGCTGGGCTAGCGGGGACTGGGGCCAACGTCCTGACTTTC	CASSQAGLAGTGANVLTF
TRBD2	TRBV27	TRBJ2-1	-	TGTGCCAGCAGTCCCCCTCCGGGGGGGCGAGATGAGCAGTTCTTC	CASSPPPGGRDEQFF
-	TRBV21-1	TRBJ1-2	-	TGTGCCAGCAGCGACACTAACTATGGCTACACCTTC	CASSDTNYGYTF
-	TRBV5-6	TRBJ2-5	-	TGTGCCAGCAGCGGGAGTATTCTGCCCCAAGAGACCCAGTACTTC	CASSGSILPQETQYF
-	TRBV21-1	TRBJ2-1	-	TGTGCCAGCAGCAACCTCGAACTAGCGCGGTCCTACAATGAGCAGTTCTTC	CASSNLELARSYNEQFF
TRBD2	TRBV9	TRBJ2-3	once	TGTGCCAGCAGCGTAGGGGCGGGGGGCACAGATACGCAGTATTTT	CASSVGAGGTDTQYF
TRBD2	TRBV6-1	TRBJ2-2	-	TGTGCCAGCAGTGAACTAGCGGGAGACACCGGGGAGCTGTTTTTT	CASSELAGDTGELFF
-	TRBV7-6	TRBJ2-5	-	TGTGCCAGCAGCTTAGGTGGAGGGGGAGGGGAGACCCAGTACTTC	CASSLGGGGGETQYF
TRBD2	TRBV27	TRBJ2-7	once	TGTGCCAGCAGTCGGACTAGCGGGGGGGCCTACGAGCAGTACTTC	CASSRTSGGAYEQYF
TRBD1	TRBV5-5	TRBJ1-4	-	TGTGCCAGCAGCTTGCGAGTTCAAGGGACAGAACTCGGAAAACTGTTTTTT	CASSLRVQGTELGKLFF
TRBD1	TRBV10-3	TRBJ1-5	-	TGTGCCATCGACAGGGGGGCAGGGCAGCCCAATCCGCCCCAGCATTTT	CAIDRGAGQPNPPQHF
-	TRBV5-4	TRBJ1-4	once	TGTGCCAGCAGCTTGGCCCAGGGAGGAAAACTGTTTTTT	CASSLAQGGKLFF
TRBD2	TRBV6-5	TRBJ2-7	-	TGTGCCAGCAGACTAGCGGCGTCATACGAGCAGTACTTC	CASRLAASYEQYF